The text below deals with one T cell receptor beta chain. This clonotype was counted at least ten times. Its antigen is unknown. Per-nucleotide qualities are absent, and no much larger clonotype sits a single base away. The ophthalmopathy patients had moderately to severely active disease, with a Clinical Activity Score of 3 or higher, a NOSPECS grade of 4 or higher, and a disease duration of less than 3 months. Patients with other autoimmune diseases, uncontrolled infections, pregnancy or lactation were excluded from the study. Clinical symptoms, serum thyroxine, TRAb, thyroid ultrasound and orbital computed tomography were used for diagnosis. Using Ficoll-Paque density gradient centrifugation, PBMCs were isolated from less than 11 ml of fresh peripheral blood. Total RNA was extracted using Trizol reagent, and RNA quality was checked on an Agilent 2100 Bioanalyzer. The sample is drawn from a study of Graves' ophthalmopathy and Graves' hyperthyroidism (dated by TCRdb to between 2017 and 2018). The study in broad terms: Peripheral blood was collected at initial diagnosis, before any treatment. The study used TCR beta repertoire signatures to distinguish Graves' ophthalmopathy from Graves' hyperthyroidism and to predict progression to ophthalmopathy. In total, 135 blood samples were TCR-sequenced: approximately 40 ophthalmopathy, some 75 hyperthyroidism and roughly 17 hyperthyroidism-to-ophthalmopathy patients. To explore V-J signatures that distinguish ophthalmopathy from hyperthyroidism, a discovery set of about a hundred patients was enrolled, made up of over 40 with ophthalmopathy and under 65 with stable hyperthyroidism. The independent validation cohort included 18 hyperthyroidism patients plus 17 patients who later progressed from hyperthyroidism to ophthalmopathy. In several hyperthyroidism patients, the T-cell repertoires found in thyroid tissue were compared with those found in blood. Following sampling, methimazole starting at 30 mg daily was administered to hyperthyroidism patients, and high-dose intravenous methylprednisolone was administered to ophthalmopathy patients. For training and testing, the 100 or so patients in the discovery cohort were randomly divided in a 7:3 ratio. Broader findings and caveats from the paper: Most expanded thyroid clonotypes with frequency above 0.001 were also detected in blood, suggesting blood repertoires may reflect the thyroid immune response. In cross-validation, the 13-signature model distinguished ophthalmopathy from stable hyperthyroidism with around 90% sensitivity and roughly 81% specificity, while in the test set the corresponding values were 80% and 75%. In validation, the model predicted ophthalmopathy progression with about 71% sensitivity and 72.22% specificity; some 13 predicted patients were CT-confirmed with GO in a median of approximately 6.2 months. Sample size was not predetermined statistically, and investigators were not blinded to group allocation.

TCR beta CDR3 regions were amplified from RNA transcripts for repertoire sequencing. The first round of RT-PCR was done with HTBI primers and the Qiagen OneStep RT-PCR kit, and was followed by a second round of multiplex PCR, then size selection and purification. Sequencing of the libraries was carried out on an Illumina HiSeq2000 in paired-end mode with 100 bp reads. Regarding the original processing steps: Reads were processed with SOAPnuke, discarding reads with adapters, uncalled bases, mean Phred below 15, or no exact constant-primer or identifier match. COPE v1.2.5 was used to merge high-quality paired reads. Each unique nucleotide sequence was defined as a clonotype, and clonotypes were aligned to IMGT TRB V, D and J references with MiTCR v1.1. Only V-J combinations with frequency above 0.0001 were analysed, covering about 99% of repertoires. For each V-J combination, a TCR clonal expansion and chaos score was defined as the ratio of F50 clonal expansion to chaos observed in the TCRdist matrix. Welch's t-statistics and random forest were used to reduce features to about a dozen V-J combinations, which were fed into a naive Bayes classifier. The Morisita-Horn index was used to measure how similar the thyroid and blood repertoires were. Using fastp trimming at Q25 and MiXCR clonotype assembly, TCRdb reanalyzed the public sequencing data and kept in-frame beta chains. Entries that share a CDR3 protein sequence are merged under the most common genes and DNA. The V and J calls come from TCRdb's annotation, not from the publication. Within this sample are some 520,000 distinct CDR3 sequences, with over 13% of them counted one time only. The top ten constitute over 7.5% of the sample.

V loses 3 bases of germline sequence and J loses 2 bases, and the interval between the two ends is 7 bases. From the cysteine through the phenylalanine, the CDR3 covers 13 amino acids. Of the read, only the CDR3 DNA is kept; its 39 bases are in frame from base 1. CDR1 is given as MDHEN and CDR2 as SYDVKM, both from the germline V gene. The receptor's source is a woman aged 25-40 years with Graves' ophthalmopathy. Donor details come from another sample of the same person, matched by shared clones. The sequenced sample was blood. The chain is made from TRBV28 and TRBJ1-1; the D gene cannot be named for sure. For the CDR3, the sequence is CASSFSLNTEAFF. The sequenced DNA is TGTGCCAGCAGTTTTTCACTAAACACTGAAGCTTTCTTT.